This T cell receptor beta chain was obtained from a study of T cells in Graves' hyperthyroidism and ophthalmopathy. RNA transcripts served as the template for amplifying TCR beta CDR3 regions. HTBI primers were the set used in a first-round RT-PCR of the TCR CDR3. Each CDR3 protein is one row after TCRdb ran MiXCR on the multiplex PCR reads. The table lists fewer than 300,000 distinct CDR3 sequences, under 30% of them singletons. With 11 bases clipped from V and 5 bases from J, the junction kept 10 bases outside the gene matches. This CDR3 comprises 14 residues. Sequenced input: blood. The clonotype comes from a man aged 40-55 years with Graves' hyperthyroidism that later progressed to Graves' ophthalmopathy. This rearrangement joins TRBV12-3 or TRBV12-4 to TRBJ2-2; TRBD1 matches 8 bases. DNA of the CDR3: TGTGCCTTCGCCGGGACAGGCGGAACCGGGGAGCTGTTTTTT. Translation gives CAFAGTGGTGELFF.